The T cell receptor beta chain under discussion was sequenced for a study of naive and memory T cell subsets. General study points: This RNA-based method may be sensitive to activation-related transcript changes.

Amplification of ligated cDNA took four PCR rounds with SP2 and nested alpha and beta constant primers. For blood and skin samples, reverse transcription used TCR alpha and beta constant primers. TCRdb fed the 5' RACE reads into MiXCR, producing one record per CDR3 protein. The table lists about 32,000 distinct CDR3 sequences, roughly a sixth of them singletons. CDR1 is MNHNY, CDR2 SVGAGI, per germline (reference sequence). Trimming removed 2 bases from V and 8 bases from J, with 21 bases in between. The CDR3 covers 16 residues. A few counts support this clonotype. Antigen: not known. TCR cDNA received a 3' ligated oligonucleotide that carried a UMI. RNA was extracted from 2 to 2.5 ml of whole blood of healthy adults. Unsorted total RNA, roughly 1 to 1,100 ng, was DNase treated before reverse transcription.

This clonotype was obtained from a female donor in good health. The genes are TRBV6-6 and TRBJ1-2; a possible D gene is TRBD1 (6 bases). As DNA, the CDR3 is TGTGCCAGCAGTTACGTCGACAAATCGGACAGTCGAGGCTACACCTTC. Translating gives CASSYVDKSDSRGYTF.